The 8 T cell receptor beta chains below all came from one sample that was sequenced in a study of cytomegalovirus exposure and HLA in healthy donors. Some clones are missing from TCRdb's copy, which holds only in-frame ones; the method was immunoSEQ multiplex PCR. The sample yields about 110,000 clones, 95% seen once. The sequenced sample consisted of PBMCs. The source of these receptors is a woman between 18 and 29 years old in good health and CMV-seronegative.

This chain joins TRBV7-8 and TRBJ1-2; tentative D call: TRBD1 (5 bases). The germline V and J ends were trimmed by 3 bases and 7 bases, with 18 bases remaining between them. This CDR3 spans 15 amino acids. CDR1 and CDR2 from the germline V gene are SGHVS and FQNEAQ. CDR3 DNA sequence: TGTGCCAGCAGCTTCGGGGGGAGGGCGGGTGGTGGCTACACCTTC. It specifies CASSFGGRAGGGYTF.

The V call is TRBV20-1, the J call TRBJ2-5, with unresolved D. The CDR3 is 11 residues long. Trimming took off 6 bases at V and 5 bases at J, with 10 bases between the two ends. Germline CDR1 and CDR2: DFQATT and SNEGSKA (reference sequence). CDR3 nucleotide sequence: TGCAGTGCCGGTTCTTCGGAGACCCAGTACTTC. This codes for CSAGSSETQYF.

The chain couples TRBV6-1 to TRBJ2-7, with TRBD1 matching 10 bases. There are 13 residues in the CDR3. V dropped 8 bases and J dropped 7; count of bases not matched to a gene: 8. Germline CDR1 MNHNS, CDR2 SASEGT. For the CDR3, the DNA is TGTGCCAGCCCCCGACAGGGGGCCTGGGAGCAGTACTTC. Residues: CASPRQGAWEQYF.

The chain couples TRBV7-2 to TRBJ1-2, with 8 nucleotides matching TRBD1. V was pared by 4 bases and J by 3 bases, with 7 bases of the junction left unmatched. The germline V gene encodes CDR1 SGHTA and CDR2 FQGNSA. The CDR3 runs 15 residues. CDR3 sequence (DNA): TGTGCCAGCAGCTGGGACAGGTCAGCCGACTATGGCTACACCTTC. This sequence encodes CASSWDRSADYGYTF.

J is TRBJ2-1 and V is TRBV9; TRBD2 matches at 14 bases. This CDR3 has 18 amino acids. After removal of 2 bases from V and 4 bases from J, the junction contained 8 bases not matched to a gene. Germline CDR1 and CDR2: SGDLS and YYNGEE. CDR3 in DNA: TGTGCCAGCAGCGTGACTAGCGGGGGGGCCAGGGGGTACAATGAGCAGTTCTTC. Translation gives CASSVTSGGARGYNEQFF.

This clone came up a few times. CDR3 nucleotide sequence: TGTGCCAGCAGCTTGGGGGGGCAGGCATCACCCCTCCACTTT. Protein product: CASSLGGQASPLHF. The V call is TRBV7-2, the J call TRBJ1-6, with D perhaps matching TRBD1 (6 bases). V lost 3 bases, J lost 10 bases, and 13 bases lay in between. The CDR3 has 14 residues. Germline-derived CDR1 and CDR2 are SGHTA and FQGNSA. The complete variable domain, with remaining parts taken from reference TRBV7-2 and TRBJ1-6, reads GAGVSQSPSNKVTEKGKDVELRCDPISGHTALYWYRQSLGQGLEFLIYFQGNSAPDKSGLPSDRFSAERTGGSVSTLTIQRTQQEDSAVYLCASSLGGQASPLHFGNGTRLTVT.

The chain employs TRBV5-4 and TRBJ1-6; D is possibly TRBD1 (6 bases). Germline V gene sequence: CDR1 SGHNT, CDR2 YYREEE (reference sequence). V lost 0 bases, J lost 16 bases, and 8 bases lay in between. The CDR3 covers 11 residues. The CDR3 region is CASSLGGQLHF. DNA for the CDR3: TGTGCCAGCAGCTTGGGGGGACAACTCCACTTT.

The chain joins TRBV7-3 to TRBJ2-1; TRBD2 is a possible D gene (6 bases). Germline loops: CDR1 SGHTA, CDR2 FQGTGA. V gave up 5 bases and J gave up 5 bases, with 10 bases separating them. There are 13 residues in the CDR3. As DNA, the CDR3 is TGTGCCAGCAGCATCCCGGGGGACAATGAGCAGTTCTTC. Translated: CASSIPGDNEQFF.